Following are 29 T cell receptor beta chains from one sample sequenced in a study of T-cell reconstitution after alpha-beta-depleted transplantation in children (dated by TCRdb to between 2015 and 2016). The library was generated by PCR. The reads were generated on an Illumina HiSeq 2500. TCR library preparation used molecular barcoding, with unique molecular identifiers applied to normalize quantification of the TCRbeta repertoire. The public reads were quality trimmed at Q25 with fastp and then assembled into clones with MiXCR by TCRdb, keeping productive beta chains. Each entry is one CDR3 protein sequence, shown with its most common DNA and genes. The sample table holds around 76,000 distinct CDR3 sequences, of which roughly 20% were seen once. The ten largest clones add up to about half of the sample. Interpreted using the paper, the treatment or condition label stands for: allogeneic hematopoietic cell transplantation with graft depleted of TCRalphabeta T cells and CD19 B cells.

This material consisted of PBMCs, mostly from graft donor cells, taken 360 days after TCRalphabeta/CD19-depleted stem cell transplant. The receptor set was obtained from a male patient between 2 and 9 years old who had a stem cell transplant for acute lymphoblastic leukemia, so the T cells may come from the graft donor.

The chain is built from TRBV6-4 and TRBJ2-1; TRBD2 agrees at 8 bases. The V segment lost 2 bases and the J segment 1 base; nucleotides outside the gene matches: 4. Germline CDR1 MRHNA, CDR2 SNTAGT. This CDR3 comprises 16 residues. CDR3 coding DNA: TGTGCCAGCAGTGACATAGCGGGAAAGTCCTACAATGAGCAGTTCTTC. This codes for CASSDIAGKSYNEQFF.

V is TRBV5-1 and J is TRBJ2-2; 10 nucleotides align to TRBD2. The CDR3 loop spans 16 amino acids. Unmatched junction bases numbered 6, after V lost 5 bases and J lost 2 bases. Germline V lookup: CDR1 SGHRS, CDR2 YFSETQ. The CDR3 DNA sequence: TGCGCCAGCAGACGGACTAGCGGCAAAAACACCGGGGAGCTGTTTTTT. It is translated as CASRRTSGKNTGELFF.

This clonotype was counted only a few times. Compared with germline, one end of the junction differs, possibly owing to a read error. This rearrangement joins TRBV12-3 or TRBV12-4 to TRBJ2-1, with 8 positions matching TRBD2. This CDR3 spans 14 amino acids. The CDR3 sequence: CASSLAGKNNEQFF. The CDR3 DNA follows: TGTGCCAGCAGTCTAGCGGGTAAAAACAATGAGCAGTTCTTC.

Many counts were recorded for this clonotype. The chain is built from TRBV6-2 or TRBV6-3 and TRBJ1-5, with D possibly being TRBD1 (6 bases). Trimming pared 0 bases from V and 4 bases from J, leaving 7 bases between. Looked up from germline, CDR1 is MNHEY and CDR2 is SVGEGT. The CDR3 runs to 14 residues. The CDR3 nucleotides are TGTGCCAGCAGTTACTCAGGGGGGAATCAGCCCCAGCATTTT. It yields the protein CASSYSGGNQPQHF.

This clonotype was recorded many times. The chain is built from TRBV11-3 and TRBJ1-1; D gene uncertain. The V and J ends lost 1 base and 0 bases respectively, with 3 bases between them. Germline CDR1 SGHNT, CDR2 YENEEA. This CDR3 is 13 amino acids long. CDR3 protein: CASSLGMNTEAFF. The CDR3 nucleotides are TGTGCCAGCAGCTTAGGGATGAACACTGAAGCTTTCTTT.

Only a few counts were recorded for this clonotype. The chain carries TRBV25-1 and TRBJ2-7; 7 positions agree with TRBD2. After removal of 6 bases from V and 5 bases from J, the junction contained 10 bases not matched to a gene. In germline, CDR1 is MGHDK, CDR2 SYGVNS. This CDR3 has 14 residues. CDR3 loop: CASRESGKGDEQYF. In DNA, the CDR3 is TGTGCCAGCAGGGAGAGCGGGAAGGGTGACGAGCAGTACTTC.

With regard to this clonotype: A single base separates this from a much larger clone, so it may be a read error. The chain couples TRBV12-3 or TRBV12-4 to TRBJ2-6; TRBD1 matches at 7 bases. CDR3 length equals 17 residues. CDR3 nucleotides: TGTGCCATCAGTTTAGCGCTAGGGGGCACTGGGGCCAACGTCCTGACTTTC. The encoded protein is CAISLALGGTGANVLTF.

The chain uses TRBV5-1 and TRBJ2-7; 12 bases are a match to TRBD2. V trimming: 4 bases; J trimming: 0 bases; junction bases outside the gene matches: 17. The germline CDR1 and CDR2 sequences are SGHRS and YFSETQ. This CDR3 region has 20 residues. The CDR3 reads CASSERPAGLAGFPSYEQYF. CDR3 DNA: TGCGCCAGCAGCGAGCGGCCGGCCGGACTAGCGGGATTTCCCTCCTACGAGCAGTACTTC.

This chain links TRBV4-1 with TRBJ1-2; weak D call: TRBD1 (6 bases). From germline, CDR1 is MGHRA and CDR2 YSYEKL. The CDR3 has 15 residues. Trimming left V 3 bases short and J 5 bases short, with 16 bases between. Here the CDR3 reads CASSQADSARYGYTF. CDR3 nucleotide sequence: TGCGCCAGCAGCCAGGCGGACAGTGCTCGGTATGGCTACACCTTC.

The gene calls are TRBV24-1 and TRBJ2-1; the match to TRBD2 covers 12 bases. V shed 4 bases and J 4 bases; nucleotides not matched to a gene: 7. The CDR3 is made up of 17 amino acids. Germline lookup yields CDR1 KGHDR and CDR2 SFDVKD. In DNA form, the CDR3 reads TGTGCCACCAGTGACCCCAGGGGACTAGCGGGTTACAATGAGCAGTTCTTC. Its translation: CATSDPRGLAGYNEQFF.

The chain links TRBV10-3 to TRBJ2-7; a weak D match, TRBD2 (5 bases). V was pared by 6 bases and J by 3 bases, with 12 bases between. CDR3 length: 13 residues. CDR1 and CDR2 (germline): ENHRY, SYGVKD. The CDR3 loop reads CAISKRFLYEQYF. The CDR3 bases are TGTGCCATCAGCAAGCGGTTCCTCTACGAGCAGTACTTC.

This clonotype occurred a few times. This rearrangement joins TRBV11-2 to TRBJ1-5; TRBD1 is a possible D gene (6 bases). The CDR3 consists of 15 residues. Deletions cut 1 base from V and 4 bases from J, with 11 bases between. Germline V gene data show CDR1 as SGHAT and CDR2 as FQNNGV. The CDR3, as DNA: TGTGCCAGCAGCTTAGCGGGGGGCGGGAATCAGCCCCAGCATTTT. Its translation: CASSLAGGGNQPQHF.

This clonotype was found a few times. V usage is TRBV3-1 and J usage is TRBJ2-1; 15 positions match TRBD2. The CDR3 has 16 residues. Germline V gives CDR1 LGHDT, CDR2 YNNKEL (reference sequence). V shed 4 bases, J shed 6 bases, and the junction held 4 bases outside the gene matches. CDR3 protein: CASSRTSGRALNEQFF. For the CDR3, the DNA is TGTGCCAGCAGCCGGACTAGCGGGAGGGCCCTCAATGAGCAGTTCTTC.

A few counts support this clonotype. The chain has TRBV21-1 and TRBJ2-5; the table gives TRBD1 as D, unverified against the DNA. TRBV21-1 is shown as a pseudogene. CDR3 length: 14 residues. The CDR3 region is CASSMTGWGFTQYF. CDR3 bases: TGTGCCAGCAGCATGACAGGGTGGGGCTTTACCCAGTACTTC.

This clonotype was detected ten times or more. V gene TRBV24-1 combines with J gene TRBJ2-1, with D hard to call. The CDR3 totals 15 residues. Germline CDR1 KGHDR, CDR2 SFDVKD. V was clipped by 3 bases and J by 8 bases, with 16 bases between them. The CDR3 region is CATSDTRSGSYEQFF. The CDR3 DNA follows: TGTGCCACCAGTGATACAAGGTCAGGTAGCTATGAGCAGTTCTTC.

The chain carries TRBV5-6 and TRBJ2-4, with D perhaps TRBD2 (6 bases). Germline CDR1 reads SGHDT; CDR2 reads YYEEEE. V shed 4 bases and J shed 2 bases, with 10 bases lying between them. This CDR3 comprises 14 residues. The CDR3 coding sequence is TGTGCCAGCAGCCCGGGGGTATCCAAAAACATTCAGTACTTC. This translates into CASSPGVSKNIQYF.

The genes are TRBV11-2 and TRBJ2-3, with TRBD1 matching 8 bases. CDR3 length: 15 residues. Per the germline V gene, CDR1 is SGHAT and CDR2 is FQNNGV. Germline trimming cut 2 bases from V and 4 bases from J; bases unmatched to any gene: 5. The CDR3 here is CASSLQGTGADTQYF. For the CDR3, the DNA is TGTGCCAGCAGCTTACAAGGGACAGGTGCAGATACGCAGTATTTT. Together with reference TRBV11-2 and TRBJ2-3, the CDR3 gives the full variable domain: EAGVAQSPRYKIIEKRQSVAFWCNPISGHATLYWYQQILGQGPKLLIQFQNNGVVDDSQLPKDRFSAERLKGVDSTLKIQPAKLEDSAVYLCASSLQGTGADTQYFGPGTRLTVL.

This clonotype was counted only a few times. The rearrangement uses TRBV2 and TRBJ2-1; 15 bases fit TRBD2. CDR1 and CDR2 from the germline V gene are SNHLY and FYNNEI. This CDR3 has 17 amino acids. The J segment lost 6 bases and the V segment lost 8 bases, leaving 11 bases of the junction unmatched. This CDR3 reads CASRSGLAGGRGNEQFF. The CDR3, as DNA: TGTGCCAGCCGTTCCGGACTAGCGGGAGGGAGGGGCAATGAGCAGTTCTTC.

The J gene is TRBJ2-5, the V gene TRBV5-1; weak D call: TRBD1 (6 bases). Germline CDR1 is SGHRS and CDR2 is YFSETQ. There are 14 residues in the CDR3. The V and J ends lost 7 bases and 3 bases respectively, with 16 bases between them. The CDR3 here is CASSRGRGKETQYF. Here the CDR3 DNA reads TGCGCCAGCTCCCGAGGCAGGGGAAAAGAGACCCAGTACTTC.

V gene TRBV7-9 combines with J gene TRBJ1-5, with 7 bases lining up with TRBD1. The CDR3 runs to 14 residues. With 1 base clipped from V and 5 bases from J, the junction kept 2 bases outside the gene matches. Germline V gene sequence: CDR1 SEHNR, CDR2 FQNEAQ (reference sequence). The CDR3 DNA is TGTGCCAGCAGCTTAGGGGACAGATATCAGCCCCAGCATTTT. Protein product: CASSLGDRYQPQHF.

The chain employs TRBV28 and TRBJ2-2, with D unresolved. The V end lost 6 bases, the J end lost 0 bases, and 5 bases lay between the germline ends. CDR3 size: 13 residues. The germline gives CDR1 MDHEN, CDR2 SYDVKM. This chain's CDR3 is CASSGPNTGELFF. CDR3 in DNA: TGTGCCAGCAGCGGTCCGAACACCGGGGAGCTGTTTTTT.

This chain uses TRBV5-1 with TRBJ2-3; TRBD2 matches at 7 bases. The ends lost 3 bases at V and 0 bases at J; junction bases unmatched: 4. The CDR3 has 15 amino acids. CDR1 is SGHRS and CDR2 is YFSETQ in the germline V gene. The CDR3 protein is CASSSTSLSTDTQYF. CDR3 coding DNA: TGCGCCAGCAGCTCGACTAGCCTAAGCACAGATACGCAGTATTTT.

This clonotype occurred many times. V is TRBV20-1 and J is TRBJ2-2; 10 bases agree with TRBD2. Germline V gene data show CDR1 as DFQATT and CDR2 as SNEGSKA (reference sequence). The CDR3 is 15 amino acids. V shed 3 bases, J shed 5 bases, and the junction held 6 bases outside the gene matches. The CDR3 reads CSARLAGARTGELFF. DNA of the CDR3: TGCAGTGCTAGGCTAGCGGGAGCAAGGACCGGGGAGCTGTTTTTT.

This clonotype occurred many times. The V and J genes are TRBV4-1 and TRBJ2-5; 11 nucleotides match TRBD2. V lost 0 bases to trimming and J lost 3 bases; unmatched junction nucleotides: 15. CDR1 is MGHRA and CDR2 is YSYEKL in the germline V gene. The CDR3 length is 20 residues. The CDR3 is CASSQDHLIRGLAAKETQYF. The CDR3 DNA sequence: TGCGCCAGCAGCCAAGACCACCTAATTCGGGGACTAGCGGCTAAAGAGACCCAGTACTTC.

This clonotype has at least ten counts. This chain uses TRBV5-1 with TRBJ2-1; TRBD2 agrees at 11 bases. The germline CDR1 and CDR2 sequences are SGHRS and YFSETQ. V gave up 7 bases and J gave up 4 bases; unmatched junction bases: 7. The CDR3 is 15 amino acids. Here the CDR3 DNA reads TGCGCCAGCGCCTTTACTAGCGGGAGTTACAATGAGCAGTTCTTC. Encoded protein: CASAFTSGSYNEQFF.

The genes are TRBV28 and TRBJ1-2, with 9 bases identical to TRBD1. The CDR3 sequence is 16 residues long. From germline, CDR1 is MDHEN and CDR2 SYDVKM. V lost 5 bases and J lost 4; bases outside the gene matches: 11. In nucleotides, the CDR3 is TGTGCCAGCAGTCTAATAGGACAGGGGCTCATCTATGGCTACACCTTC. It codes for CASSLIGQGLIYGYTF.

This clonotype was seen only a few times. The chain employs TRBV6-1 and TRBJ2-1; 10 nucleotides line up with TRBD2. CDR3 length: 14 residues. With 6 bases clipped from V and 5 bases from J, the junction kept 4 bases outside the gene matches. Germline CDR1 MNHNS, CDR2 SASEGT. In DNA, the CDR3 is TGTGCCAGCAGAGGAGCGGGAGGGGACAATGAGCAGTTCTTC. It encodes CASRGAGGDNEQFF.

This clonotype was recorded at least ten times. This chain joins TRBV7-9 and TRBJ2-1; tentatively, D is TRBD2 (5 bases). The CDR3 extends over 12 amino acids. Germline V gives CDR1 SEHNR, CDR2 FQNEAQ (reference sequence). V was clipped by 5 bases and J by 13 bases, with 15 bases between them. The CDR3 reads CASSESGMRQFF. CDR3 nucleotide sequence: TGTGCCAGCAGCGAGTCCGGGATGCGTCAGTTCTTC.

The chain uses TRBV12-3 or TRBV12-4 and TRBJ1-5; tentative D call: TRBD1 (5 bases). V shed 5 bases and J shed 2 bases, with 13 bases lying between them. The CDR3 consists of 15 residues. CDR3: CASSPPGLGNQPQHF. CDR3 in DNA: TGTGCCAGCAGTCCCCCAGGGTTAGGCAATCAGCCCCAGCATTTT.